This T cell receptor beta chain was recorded in a study of shared clonotypes between healthy human individuals. For the study at large: The composition of the donors was a couple of women and a few men aged 18 to 49.

This CDR3 is 13 amino acids long. V lost 3 bases and J lost 4, with 9 bases in between. Germline V gene lookup returns CDR1 SGHAT and CDR2 FQNNGV. Study-wide points: Naive CD4 clonotype sharing across several donors was 4% to 5.5%. Clonotype sharing among donors was thought likely to change with sequencing depth.

Genomic DNA of each subset was evenly split across several immunoSEQ plates. This table comes from immunoSEQ multiplex PCR, and its TCRdb copy is limited to in-frame clones, with some not included. This table has around 580,000 clones, 98% appearing once. Concerning this clone: Its antigen is not known.

Positive CCR7 selection of CD45RO-negative cells yielded the naive CD8 cells, and terminally differentiated effector memory CD45RA+ cells were excluded. This TCR was recovered from a young man in good health. Sequenced sample: naive CD8+ T cells sorted from blood. V usage is TRBV11-2 and J usage is TRBJ1-1, with D perhaps matching TRBD1 (5 bases). CDR3: CASSLAGPTEAFF. The CDR3 nucleotides are TGTGCCAGCAGCTTGGCAGGGCCCACTGAAGCTTTCTTT.